This T cell receptor (beta chain) is drawn from a study of shared clonotypes between healthy human individuals. Whole-study results and caveats: Relative to memory subsets, naive subsets generally showed larger estimated richness.

Deletions cut 0 bases from V and 7 bases from J, with 7 bases between. The germline V gene encodes CDR1 MNHEY and CDR2 SMNVEV (reference sequence). This CDR3 is built from 13 residues. Naive CD8 populations comprised CD45RO-negative cells positively selected for CCR7, excluding terminally differentiated effector memory CD45RA+ cells. Deep-level settings were used for running the assay. The method was immunoSEQ multiplex PCR; TCRdb's version includes in-frame clones alone and lacks a portion of them. The sample consists of hundreds of thousands of clones, approximately 96% of them appearing once. About this clone: Its antigen is still unknown.

What was sequenced was naive CD8+ T cells sorted from blood. This TCR was recovered from a woman aged 30 to 39 in good health. The rearrangement uses TRBV27 and TRBJ2-1; D not resolved. The DNA of the CDR3 is TGTGCCAGCAGTTTATCGTGGGGAAATGAGCAGTTCTTC. Its translation: CASSLSWGNEQFF.